This is a list of T cell receptor beta chains from one sample in a study of shared clonotypes between healthy human individuals. Sequencing used immunoSEQ multiplex PCR; TCRdb keeps in-frame clones, though not all of them. The sample holds under 600,000 clones, roughly four fifths seen once. The material sequenced was PBMCs. The receptors here all came from a woman aged 40 to 55 in good health. Some clones in this sample may be carry-over from other donors' samples. CDR3s include the opening cysteine and the closing phenylalanine or tryptophan. Each record gives: V gene, J gene, CDR3 length, D gene, clone size, CDR3 protein, CDR3 DNA. The D gene is left open where the match is weak. Some rows have no size entry. The others give once, few or many, or a class for an expanded clone.

>TRBV27|TRBJ2-3|14|NA|NA
CASSYTGPTDTQYF
TGTGCCAGCAGTTATACAGGGCCCACAGATACGCAGTATTTT
>TRBV2|TRBJ2-7|13|TRBD2|few
CASSGLAGYEQYF
TGTGCCAGCAGTGGACTAGCGGGCTACGAGCAGTACTTC
>TRBV2|TRBJ2-1|13|NA|NA
CASKGGPYNEQFF
TGTGCCAGCAAGGGGGGTCCCTACAATGAGCAGTTCTTC
>TRBV6-6|TRBJ2-7|12|NA|NA
CASSVDGYEQYF
TGTGCCAGCAGTGTCGACGGCTACGAGCAGTACTTC
>TRBV18|TRBJ2-7|14|NA|NA
CASSPQPNLYEQYF
TGTGCCAGCTCACCCCAACCAAATCTCTACGAGCAGTACTTC
>TRBV5-1|TRBJ2-7|14|NA|NA
CASSLAGISYEQYF
TGCGCCAGCAGCTTGGCAGGGATCAGCTACGAGCAGTACTTC
>TRBV11-2|TRBJ2-4|16|TRBD2|NA
CASSLTSGRAKNIQYF
TGTGCCAGCAGCCTGACTAGCGGGAGGGCCAAAAACATTCAGTACTTC
>TRBV5-1|TRBJ2-5|12|NA|NA
CASRGGGETQYF
TGCGCCAGCAGGGGGGGAGGAGAGACCCAGTACTTC
>TRBV27|TRBJ2-1|16|NA|NA
CASSPISPDSRGEQFF
TGTGCCAGCAGTCCGATATCCCCGGATAGCAGGGGTGAGCAGTTCTTC
>TRBV10-1|TRBJ2-2|11|NA|NA
CASRNTGELFF
TGCGCCAGCAGGAACACCGGGGAGCTGTTTTTT
>TRBV2|TRBJ1-5|15|TRBD1|NA
CASSPDRVSNQPQHF
TGTGCCAGCAGCCCGGACAGGGTAAGCAATCAGCCCCAGCATTTT
>TRBV18|TRBJ1-2|15|NA|NA
CASSPQQETNYGYTF
TGTGCCAGCTCACCACAACAGGAGACTAACTATGGCTACACCTTC
>TRBV5-1|TRBJ2-5|12|NA|NA
CASSLEEETQYF
TGCGCCAGCAGCTTGGAGGAAGAGACCCAGTACTTC
>TRBV6-5|TRBJ1-2|15|NA|few
CASSYSTEGNYGYTF
TGTGCCAGCAGTTATTCGACTGAGGGGAACTATGGCTACACCTTC
>TRBV7-9|TRBJ2-3|17|TRBD2|NA
CASSLLVAGSGTDTQYF
TGTGCCAGCAGCTTGCTGGTAGCGGGATCCGGCACAGATACGCAGTATTTT
>TRBV5-6|TRBJ2-3|18|NA|NA
CASSFYSASSPGTDTQYF
TGTGCCAGCAGCTTTTACTCCGCGTCGAGCCCTGGCACAGATACGCAGTATTTT
>TRBV9|TRBJ2-3|12|NA|NA
CASSVVTDTQYF
TGTGCCAGCAGCGTAGTCACGGATACGCAGTATTTT
>TRBV5-4|TRBJ1-4|12|NA|NA
CASSGEDRKLFF
TGTGCCAGCAGCGGAGAGGACAGAAAACTGTTTTTT
>TRBV28|TRBJ2-7|15|NA|NA
CASSSDSGGNYEQYF
TGTGCCAGCAGTTCCGACTCGGGCGGAAACTACGAGCAGTACTTC
>TRBV30|TRBJ1-5|14|TRBD1|few
CALTGGSDNQPQHF
TGTGCCTTGACAGGGGGCTCTGACAATCAGCCCCAGCATTTT
>TRBV19|TRBJ1-4|14|NA|NA
CASSSGQNNEKLFF
TGTGCCAGTAGTTCCGGACAGAATAATGAAAAACTGTTTTTT
>TRBV6-1|TRBJ2-1|15|TRBD2|NA
CASSPIAGLDNEQFF
TGTGCCAGCAGTCCAATAGCGGGGCTTGACAATGAGCAGTTCTTC
>TRBV5-4|TRBJ2-7|15|TRBD1|NA
CASSPTRDRTYEQYF
TGTGCCAGCAGCCCTACAAGGGACAGGACCTACGAGCAGTACTTC
>TRBV11-2|TRBJ1-5|16|TRBD1|NA
CASSLALTGLGQPQHF
TGTGCCAGCAGCTTAGCCCTGACAGGGCTAGGGCAGCCCCAGCATTTT
>TRBV28|TRBJ2-2|18|NA|NA
CASSLGQTQQKNTGELFF
TGTGCCAGCAGTTTAGGCCAGACCCAACAGAAGAACACCGGGGAGCTGTTTTTT
>TRBV14|TRBJ2-3|16|TRBD2|NA
CASSPGLARNTDTQYF
TGTGCCAGCAGCCCCGGACTAGCGAGAAACACAGATACGCAGTATTTT
>TRBV5-4|TRBJ1-1|14|NA|NA
CASSNRSMNTEAFF
TGTGCCAGCAGCAACCGGAGCATGAACACTGAAGCTTTCTTT
>TRBV4-1|TRBJ2-1|14|NA|NA
CASSPRDWYNEQFF
TGCGCCAGCAGCCCACGGGACTGGTACAATGAGCAGTTCTTC
>TRBV18|TRBJ1-1|16|NA|NA
CASSQQAEARNTEAFF
TGTGCCAGCTCACAACAGGCGGAGGCGCGAAACACTGAAGCTTTCTTT
>TRBV4-2|TRBJ1-2|15|NA|NA
CASSQAPGVGYGYTF
TGTGCCAGCAGCCAAGCACCAGGGGTGGGCTATGGCTACACCTTC
>TRBV7-6|TRBJ2-7|13|NA|NA
CASSLESSYEQYF
TGTGCCAGCAGCTTAGAGAGCTCCTACGAGCAGTACTTC
>TRBV4-1|TRBJ1-5|13|NA|NA
CASSQDGQQPQHF
TGCGCCAGCAGCCAAGATGGGCAACAGCCCCAGCATTTT
>TRBV5-1|TRBJ2-7|13|NA|NA
CASSLGRAGEQYF
TGCGCCAGCAGCTTGGGTCGCGCTGGCGAGCAGTACTTC
>TRBV5-1|TRBJ1-3|16|NA|NA
CASSLGTGISGNTIYF
TGCGCCAGCAGCTTGGGCACAGGAATCTCTGGAAACACCATATATTTT
>TRBV11-2|TRBJ2-2|14|NA|NA
CASSLQKNTGELFF
TGTGCCAGCAGCCTCCAGAAGAACACCGGGGAGCTGTTTTTT
>TRBV2|TRBJ2-5|15|TRBD1|NA
CASSAGTGDSETQYF
TGTGCCAGCAGTGCCGGGACAGGGGATTCTGAGACCCAGTACTTC
>TRBV6-1|TRBJ2-1|15|TRBD2|NA
CASSRLAGVYNEQFF
TGTGCCAGCAGCCGACTAGCGGGAGTATACAATGAGCAGTTCTTC